This T cell receptor (beta chain) was captured in a study of regulatory T cells in long-lasting Graves disease. Study background: Antithyroid drugs had been given to newly diagnosed Graves' patients for under 3 months. General observations from the study: There were preferences for TRBV28, TRBJ1-2 and TRBJ2-5 in persistent disease.

Of note for this clonotype: The antigen remains unidentified.

For TCR beta, libraries came from iRepertoire HTBI primers and Arm-PCR of CDR3 regions. Per the original data handling: The samples included around 62 TRBV and over 13 TRBJ segments. Using its own MiXCR run on the multiplex PCR reads, TCRdb lists one record per CDR3 protein. TCRdb's processing, not the authors' own work, is the source of the V and J calls. The sample holds around 470,000 distinct CDR3 sequences, about 14% seen once. The germline gives CDR1 DFQATT, CDR2 SNEGSKA (reference sequence). This CDR3 has 12 residues. Trimming pared 2 bases from V and 9 bases from J, leaving 11 bases between. The time point here: newly diagnosed GD, antithyroid drugs for less than 3 months. Researchers made the TCR library from RNA that was extracted from PBMCs. Separately, the same data were catalogued under a study of T cells in Graves' hyperthyroidism and ophthalmopathy. Per that study: During a first-round RT-PCR of the TCR CDR3, the HTBI primer set was used.

The V gene is TRBV20-1, the J gene TRBJ2-1; D unresolved. Sequencing was performed on peripheral blood mononuclear cells (PBMCs), taken at new diagnosis, from a patient treated with antithyroid drugs. This receptor was taken from a woman aged 45-65 years with Graves disease. The CDR3: CSARPPFGEQFF. The DNA for the CDR3 is TGCAGTGCTAGACCGCCTTTTGGTGAGCAGTTCTTC.